The 15 T cell receptor beta chains reported below all come from one sample, sequenced in a study of T-cell memory formation after mild COVID-19. TCRdb processed the 5' RACE reads anew with MiXCR; each CDR3 protein has one entry. Seen here are about 360,000 distinct CDR3 sequences, 10% to 15% observed once, and the top ten hold about a fifth. The specimen sequenced was PBMCs or a T cell subset sorted from them (not recorded which). These receptors were collected from a man younger than 30 who had mild COVID-19 (a few samples of this study predate the infection). Cell type and time point are not known.

This clonotype was seen a handful of times. The V gene is TRBV5-1, the J gene TRBJ2-5; TRBD2 is a possible D gene (5 bases). Germline V lookup: CDR1 SGHRS, CDR2 YFSETQ. The CDR3 runs 11 residues. The V gene lost 0 bases and the J gene lost 13 bases, with 10 bases spanning the gap. The CDR3 DNA is TGCGCCAGCAGCTTGGAATCGGGATGGTACTTC. Protein product: CASSLESGWYF.

This clonotype has only a few counts. This chain uses TRBV7-9 with TRBJ1-1, with 9 positions matching TRBD1. Germline V gene data show CDR1 as SEHNR and CDR2 as FQNEAQ (reference sequence). This CDR3 contains 18 residues. V was clipped by 2 bases and J by 1 base; unmatched bases: 11. The CDR3 loop is CASSLRITQGARNTEAFF. The CDR3 DNA is TGTGCCAGCAGCTTAAGGATTACACAGGGGGCTAGGAACACTGAAGCTTTCTTT.

This clonotype was counted at least ten times. The V call is TRBV7-8, the J call TRBJ2-7; D uncertain. There are 11 residues in the CDR3. Germline loops: CDR1 SGHVS, CDR2 FQNEAQ. V lost 5 bases and J lost 2, with 4 bases in between. DNA for the CDR3: TGTGCCAGCAGCGGGGCCTACGAGCAGTACTTC. Its protein product is CASSGAYEQYF.

As for this clonotype: A much larger clonotype is one base distant, so this may be a read error. V is TRBV7-2 and J is TRBJ2-7; D might be TRBD2 (6 bases). V lost 7 bases and J lost 3, with 16 bases in between. The CDR3 is 14 amino acids. Germline V gene data show CDR1 as SGHTA and CDR2 as FQGNSA. This CDR3 reads CASTFYRTNYEQYF. DNA for the CDR3: TGTGCCAGCACCTTCTACAGGACTAACTACGAGCAGTACTTC.

The table lists this clonotype with a few counts. V usage is TRBV5-1 and J usage is TRBJ2-4; TRBD2 is a possible D gene (6 bases). The germline gives CDR1 SGHRS, CDR2 YFSETQ. V gave up 4 bases and J gave up 0 bases, with 14 bases separating them. The CDR3 length is 16 residues. The CDR3 sequence: CASSPNAGSAKNIQYF. The CDR3 nucleotides are TGCGCCAGCAGCCCAAACGCGGGATCAGCCAAAAACATTCAGTACTTC. Drawing the rest from reference TRBV5-1 and TRBJ2-4, the complete variable domain is KAGVTQTPRYLIKTRGQQVTLSCSPISGHRSVSWYQQTPGQGLQFLFEYFSETQRNKGNFPGRFSGRQFSNSRSEMNVSTLELGDSALYLCASSPNAGSAKNIQYFGAGTRLSVL.

This clonotype turned up a few times. This chain links TRBV30 with TRBJ2-2, with D uncertain. CDR1 is GTSNPN and CDR2 is SVGIG in the germline V gene (reference sequence). This CDR3 has 13 residues. V lost 4 bases and J 4 bases, leaving 10 bases between the germline ends. The CDR3 sequence is CAWNGQVTGELFF. The CDR3 region has the DNA TGTGCCTGGAATGGGCAGGTCACCGGGGAGCTGTTTTTT.

CDR3: CASSTRRTAGLPPLHF. In nucleotides, the CDR3 is TGTGCCAGCAGCACCAGACGGACAGCAGGCTTGCCACCCCTCCACTTT. The chain employs TRBV7-2 and TRBJ1-6, with D possibly matching TRBD1 (6 bases). Trimming shortened V by 5 bases and J by 11 bases, and 22 bases separated the two germline ends. Germline CDR1 SGHTA, CDR2 FQGNSA. This CDR3 spans 16 amino acids. Complete variable domain (other parts from reference TRBV7-2 and TRBJ1-6): GAGVSQSPSNKVTEKGKDVELRCDPISGHTALYWYRQSLGQGLEFLIYFQGNSAPDKSGLPSDRFSAERTGGSVSTLTIQRTQQEDSAVYLCASSTRRTAGLPPLHFGNGTRLTVT.

Only a few counts were recorded for this clonotype. The chain joins TRBV4-3 to TRBJ2-7; 8 bases match TRBD1. Losses at the gene ends were 0 bases for V and 2 bases for J; bases not matched to a gene: 3. CDR3 length: 15 residues. Looked up from germline, CDR1 is LGHNA and CDR2 is YSLEER. The CDR3 reads CASSQEGQGTYEQYF. The CDR3 region has the DNA TGCGCCAGCAGCCAAGAAGGACAGGGAACCTACGAGCAGTACTTC.

The chain combines TRBV6-1 with TRBJ2-7; 7 nucleotides line up with TRBD2. After removal of 3 bases from V and 2 bases from J, the junction contained 7 bases not matched to a gene. Germline values: CDR1 MNHNS, CDR2 SASEGT. This CDR3 has 15 amino acids. CDR3 residues: CASSDLGGGAYEQYV. In DNA, the CDR3 is TGTGCCAGCAGTGATCTCGGCGGGGGTGCCTACGAGCAGTACGTC.

V and J are TRBV7-8 and TRBJ2-7, with D maybe TRBD2 (5 bases). The CDR3 runs 14 residues. V gave up 5 bases and J gave up 3 bases, with 14 bases separating them. Germline CDR1 reads SGHVS; CDR2 reads FQNEAQ. CDR3 loop: CASSTAGVGYEQYV. The CDR3 region has the DNA TGTGCCAGCAGCACCGCCGGGGTTGGCTACGAGCAGTACGTC.

This clonotype turned up a few times. The J gene is TRBJ2-4, the V gene TRBV5-1; D ambiguous. Germline values: CDR1 SGHRS, CDR2 YFSETQ. Trimming took off 4 bases at V and 0 bases at J, with 11 bases between the two ends. CDR3 length: 15 residues. The CDR3 DNA is TGCGCCAGCAGCCCAACGGGCCCAGCCAAAAACATTCAGTACTTC. This gives the protein CASSPTGPAKNIQYF.

This clonotype has a handful of counts. V and J are TRBV24-1 and TRBJ1-2; 10 bases line up with TRBD1. V shed 5 bases and J 6 bases; nucleotides not matched to a gene: 2. Germline V gene lookup returns CDR1 KGHDR and CDR2 SFDVKD. The CDR3 runs to 13 residues. CDR3 nucleotide sequence: TGTGCCACCAGTGCCGGGACAGGGGATGGCTACACCTTC. Translating it yields CATSAGTGDGYTF.

The chain employs TRBV24-1 and TRBJ2-2; 10 bases line up with TRBD1. Germline CDR1 and CDR2: KGHDR and SFDVKD. The CDR3 contains 15 residues. J lost 4 bases, V lost 7 bases, and 5 bases had no gene match. CDR3 protein: CATSAGTGATGELFF. The CDR3 DNA is TGTGCCACCAGCGCTGGGACAGGGGCCACCGGGGAGCTGTTTTTT.

The V gene is TRBV9, the J gene TRBJ2-4; D remains unclear. CDR3 length equals 13 residues. Germline V gene data show CDR1 as SGDLS and CDR2 as YYNGEE. V lost 0 bases and J lost 6, with 7 bases in between. CDR3 DNA: TGTGCCAGCAGCGTAGACGTCGGAAACATTCAGTACTTC. It yields the protein CASSVDVGNIQYF.

This chain joins TRBV20-1 and TRBJ2-3, with D perhaps matching TRBD2 (7 bases). The CDR3 extends over 16 amino acids. Germline V CDR1 and CDR2: DFQATT, SNEGSKA (reference sequence). Trimming removed 4 bases at V and 3 bases at J, with 20 bases between. Written as DNA, the CDR3 is TGCAGTGCTAACCCCCTGGGAAGGGGGGGGACAGATACGCAGTATTTT. Translated, it gives CSANPLGRGGTDTQYF.